This T cell receptor beta chain was sequenced in a study of metastatic and nonmetastatic thyroid tumors. Study context: Across peripheral blood and tumor or nodule tissue samples taken from malignant and benign thyroid patients, the repertoires were compared with one another. Findings and caveats of the study: Benign nodules were reported to have significantly lower TCR beta diversity than malignant thyroid tumors, in blood and tumor.

As processed by the authors: Between-group CDR3 differences, defined by clinicopathological status, yielded a distant-metastasis classifier for papillary thyroid cancer. TCRdb reprocessed the PCR reads via MiXCR. TCRdb's processing, not the study's, gives the V and J calls here. The table records 21,000 or so clones, around 14% of them present only once. Many counts were recorded for this clone. Its antigen is still unknown. No treatment of any kind had been given to any patient before thyroid surgery. V was pared by 2 bases and J by 8 bases, with 4 bases of the junction left unmatched. The CDR3 extends over 13 amino acids. Per the germline V gene, CDR1 is SQVTM and CDR2 is ANQGSEA.

The clonotype comes from a female donor with papillary thyroid cancer or a benign thyroid nodule (not recorded which). Some clones in this sample may be carry-over from other donors' samples. The chain carries TRBV29-1 and TRBJ2-1, with TRBD1 matching 9 bases. Material: blood. The CDR3, as DNA: TGCAGCGTTGAATGGGACAGGGAATATGAGCAGTTCTTC. Translation: CSVEWDREYEQFF.